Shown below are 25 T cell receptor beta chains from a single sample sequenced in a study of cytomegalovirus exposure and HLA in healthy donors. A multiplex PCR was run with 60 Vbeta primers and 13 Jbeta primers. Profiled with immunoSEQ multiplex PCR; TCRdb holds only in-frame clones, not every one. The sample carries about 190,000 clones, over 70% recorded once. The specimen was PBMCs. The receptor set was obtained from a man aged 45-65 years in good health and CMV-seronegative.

The CDR3 here is CASSSPHRGTDTQYF. CDR3 DNA sequence: TGTGCCAGCAGTTCCCCCCACAGGGGCACAGATACGCAGTATTTT. The chain combines TRBV9 with TRBJ2-3; a possible D gene is TRBD1 (6 bases). Per the germline V gene, CDR1 is SGDLS and CDR2 is YYNGEE. V dropped 5 bases and J dropped 1 base, with 14 bases sitting between them. The CDR3 runs 15 residues. Full variable domain (outside the CDR3, taken from reference TRBV9 and TRBJ2-3): DSGVTQTPKHLITATGQRVTLRCSPRSGDLSVYWYQQSLDQGLQFLIQYYNGEERAKGNILERFSAQQFPDLHSELNLSSLELGDSALYFCASSSPHRGTDTQYFGPGTRLTVL.

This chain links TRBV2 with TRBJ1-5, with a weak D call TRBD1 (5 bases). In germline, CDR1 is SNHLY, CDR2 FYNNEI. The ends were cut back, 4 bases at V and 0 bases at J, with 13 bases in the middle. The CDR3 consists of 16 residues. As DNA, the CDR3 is TGTGCCAGCAGTGGCAGCAGGGAAAATAGCAATCAGCCCCAGCATTTT. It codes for CASSGSRENSNQPQHF.

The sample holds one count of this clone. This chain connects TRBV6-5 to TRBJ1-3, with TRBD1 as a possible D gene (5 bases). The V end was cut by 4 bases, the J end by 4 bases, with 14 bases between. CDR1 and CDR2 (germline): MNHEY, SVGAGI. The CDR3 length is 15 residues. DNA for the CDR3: TGTGCCAGCAGTTTAACAGGATTGTCAGGAAACACCATATATTTT. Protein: CASSLTGLSGNTIYF.

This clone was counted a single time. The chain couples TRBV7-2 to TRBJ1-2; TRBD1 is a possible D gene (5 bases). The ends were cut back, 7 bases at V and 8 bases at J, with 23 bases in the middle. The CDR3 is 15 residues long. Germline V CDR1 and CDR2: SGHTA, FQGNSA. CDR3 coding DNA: TGTGCCAGCACCGCGGGAGGGACCGTTAAGGTGGGCTACACCTTC. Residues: CASTAGGTVKVGYTF.

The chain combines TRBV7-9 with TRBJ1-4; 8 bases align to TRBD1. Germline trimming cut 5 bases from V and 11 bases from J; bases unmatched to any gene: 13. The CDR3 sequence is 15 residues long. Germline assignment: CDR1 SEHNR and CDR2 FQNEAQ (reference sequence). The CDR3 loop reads CASSVRDRGNDKLFF. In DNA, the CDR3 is TGTGCCAGCAGCGTGCGAGACAGGGGAAACGACAAACTGTTTTTT.

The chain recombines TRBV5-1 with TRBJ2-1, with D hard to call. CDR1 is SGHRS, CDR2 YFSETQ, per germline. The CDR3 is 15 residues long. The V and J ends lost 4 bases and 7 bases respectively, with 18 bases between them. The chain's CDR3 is CASSPTLADGNEQFF. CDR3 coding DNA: TGCGCCAGCAGCCCCACCCTGGCGGATGGAAATGAGCAGTTCTTC. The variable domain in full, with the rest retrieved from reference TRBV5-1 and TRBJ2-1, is KAGVTQTPRYLIKTRGQQVTLSCSPISGHRSVSWYQQTPGQGLQFLFEYFSETQRNKGNFPGRFSGRQFSNSRSEMNVSTLELGDSALYLCASSPTLADGNEQFFGPGTRLTVL.

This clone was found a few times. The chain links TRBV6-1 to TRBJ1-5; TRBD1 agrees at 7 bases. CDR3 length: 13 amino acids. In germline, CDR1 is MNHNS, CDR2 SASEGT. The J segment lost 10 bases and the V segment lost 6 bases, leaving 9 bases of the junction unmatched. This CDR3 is CASRPRGQSPQHF. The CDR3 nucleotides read TGTGCCAGCAGGCCGAGGGGACAGTCACCCCAGCATTTT.

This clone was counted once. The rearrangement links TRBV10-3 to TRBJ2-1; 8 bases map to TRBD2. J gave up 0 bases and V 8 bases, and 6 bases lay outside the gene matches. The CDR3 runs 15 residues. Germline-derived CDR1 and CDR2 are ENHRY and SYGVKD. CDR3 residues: CAIAGGQSSYNEQFF. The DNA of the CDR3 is TGTGCCATCGCGGGGGGCCAAAGCTCCTACAATGAGCAGTTCTTC.

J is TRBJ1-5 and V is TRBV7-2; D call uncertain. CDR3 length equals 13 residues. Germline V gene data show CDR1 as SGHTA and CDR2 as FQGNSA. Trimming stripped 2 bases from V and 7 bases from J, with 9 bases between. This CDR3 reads CASSLSWWQPQHF. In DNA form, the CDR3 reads TGTGCCAGCAGCTTAAGCTGGTGGCAGCCCCAGCATTTT.

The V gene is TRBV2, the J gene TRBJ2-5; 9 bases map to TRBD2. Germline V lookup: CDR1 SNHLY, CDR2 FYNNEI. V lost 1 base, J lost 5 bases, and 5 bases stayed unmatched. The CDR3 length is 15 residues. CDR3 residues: CASSEGAGGGETQYF. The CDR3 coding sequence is TGTGCCAGCAGTGAAGGAGCGGGGGGAGGGGAGACCCAGTACTTC.

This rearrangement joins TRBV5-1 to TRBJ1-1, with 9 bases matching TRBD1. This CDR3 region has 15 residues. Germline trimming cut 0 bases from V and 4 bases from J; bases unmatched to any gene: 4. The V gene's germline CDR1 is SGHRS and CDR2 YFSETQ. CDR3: CASSLVQGAITEAFF. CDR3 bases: TGCGCCAGCAGCTTGGTACAGGGGGCTATCACTGAAGCTTTCTTT.

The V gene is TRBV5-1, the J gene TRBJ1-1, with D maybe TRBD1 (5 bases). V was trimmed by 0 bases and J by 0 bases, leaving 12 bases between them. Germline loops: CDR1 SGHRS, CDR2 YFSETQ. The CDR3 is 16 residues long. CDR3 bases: TGCGCCAGCAGCTTGGGACAGAATACCATGAACACTGAAGCTTTCTTT. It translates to CASSLGQNTMNTEAFF.

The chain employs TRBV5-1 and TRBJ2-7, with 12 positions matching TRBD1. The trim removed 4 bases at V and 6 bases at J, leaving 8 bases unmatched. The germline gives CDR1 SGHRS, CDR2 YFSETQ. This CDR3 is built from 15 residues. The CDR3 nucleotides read TGCGCCAGCAGCCCAGGGACAGGGGGCCCCTCCGAGCAGTACTTC. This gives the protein CASSPGTGGPSEQYF.

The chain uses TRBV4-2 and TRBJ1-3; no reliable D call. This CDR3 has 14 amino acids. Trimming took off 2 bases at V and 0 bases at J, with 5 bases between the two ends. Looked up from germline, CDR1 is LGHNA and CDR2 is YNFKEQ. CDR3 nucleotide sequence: TGTGCCAGCAGCCAATCGAGCTCTGGAAACACCATATATTTT. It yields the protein CASSQSSSGNTIYF.

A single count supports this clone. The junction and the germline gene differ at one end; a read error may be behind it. The CDR3 sequence: CSSSPSSPGIMVEQYF. Written as DNA, the CDR3 is TGTTCCAGCAGCCCCAGTTCACCAGGGATAATGGTCGAGCAGTACTTC. The J gene is TRBJ2-7, the V gene TRBV7-9; D might be TRBD1 (5 bases). CDR3 length: 16 amino acids. In germline, CDR1 is SEHNR, CDR2 FQNEAQ (reference sequence).

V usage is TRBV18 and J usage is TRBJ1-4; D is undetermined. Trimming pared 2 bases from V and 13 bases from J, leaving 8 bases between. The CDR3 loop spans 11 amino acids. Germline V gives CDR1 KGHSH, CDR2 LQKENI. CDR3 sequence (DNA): TGTGCCAGCTCACCAGACGAGGTACTGTTTTTT. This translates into CASSPDEVLFF.

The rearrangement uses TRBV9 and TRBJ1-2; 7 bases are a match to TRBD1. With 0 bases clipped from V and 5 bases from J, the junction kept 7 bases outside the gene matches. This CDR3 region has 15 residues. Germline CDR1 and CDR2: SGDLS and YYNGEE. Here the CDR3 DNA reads TGTGCCAGCAGCGTAGGGGACAGAGAATTTTATGGCTACACCTTC. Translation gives CASSVGDREFYGYTF.

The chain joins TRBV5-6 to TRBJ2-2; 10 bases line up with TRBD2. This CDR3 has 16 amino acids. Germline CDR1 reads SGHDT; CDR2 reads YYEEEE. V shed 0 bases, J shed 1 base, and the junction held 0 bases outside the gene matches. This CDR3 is CASSLGLAGNTGELFF. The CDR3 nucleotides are TGTGCCAGCAGCTTGGGACTAGCGGGGAACACCGGGGAGCTGTTTTTT.

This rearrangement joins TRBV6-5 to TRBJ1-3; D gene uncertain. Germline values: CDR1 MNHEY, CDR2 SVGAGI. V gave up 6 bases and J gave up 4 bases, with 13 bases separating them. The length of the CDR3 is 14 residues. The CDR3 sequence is CASRPGVAGNTIYF. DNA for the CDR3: TGTGCCAGCAGACCCGGAGTAGCCGGAAACACCATATATTTT.

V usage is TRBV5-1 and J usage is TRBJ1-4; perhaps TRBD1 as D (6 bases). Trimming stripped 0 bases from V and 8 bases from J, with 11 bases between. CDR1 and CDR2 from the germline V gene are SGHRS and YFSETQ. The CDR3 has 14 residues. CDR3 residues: CASSLDRADEKLFF. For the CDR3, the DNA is TGCGCCAGCAGCTTGGACAGGGCCGACGAAAAACTGTTTTTT.

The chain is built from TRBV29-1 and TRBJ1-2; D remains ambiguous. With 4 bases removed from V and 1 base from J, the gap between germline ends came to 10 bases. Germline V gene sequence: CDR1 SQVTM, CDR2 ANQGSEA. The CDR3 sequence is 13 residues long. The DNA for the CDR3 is TGCAGCGTTGTCACAGACGATAACTATGGCTACACCTTC. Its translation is CSVVTDDNYGYTF.

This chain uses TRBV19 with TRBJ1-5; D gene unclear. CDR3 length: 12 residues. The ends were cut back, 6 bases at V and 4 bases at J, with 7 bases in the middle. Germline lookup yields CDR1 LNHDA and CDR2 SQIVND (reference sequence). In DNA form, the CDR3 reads TGTGCCAGTAGATTCCAGAATCAGCCCCAGCATTTT. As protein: CASRFQNQPQHF.

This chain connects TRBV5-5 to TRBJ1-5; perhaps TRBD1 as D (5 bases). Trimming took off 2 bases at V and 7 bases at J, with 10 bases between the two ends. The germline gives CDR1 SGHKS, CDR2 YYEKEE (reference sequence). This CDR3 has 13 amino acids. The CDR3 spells CASSFQGGQPQHF. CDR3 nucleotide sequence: TGTGCCAGCAGCTTCCAGGGTGGGCAGCCCCAGCATTTT.

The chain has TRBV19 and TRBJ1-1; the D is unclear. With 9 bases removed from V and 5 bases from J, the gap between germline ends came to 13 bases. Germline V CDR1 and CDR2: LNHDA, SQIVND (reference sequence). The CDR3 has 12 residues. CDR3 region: CASPRWQTEAFF. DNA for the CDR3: TGTGCCAGCCCCCGCTGGCAAACTGAAGCTTTCTTT.

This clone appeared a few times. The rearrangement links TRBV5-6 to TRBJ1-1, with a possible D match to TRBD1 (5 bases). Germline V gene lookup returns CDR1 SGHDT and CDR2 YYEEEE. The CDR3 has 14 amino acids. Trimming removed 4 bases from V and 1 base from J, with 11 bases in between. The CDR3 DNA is TGTGCCAGCAGCGTGCTGGGGCAGAACACTGAAGCTTTCTTT. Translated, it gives CASSVLGQNTEAFF. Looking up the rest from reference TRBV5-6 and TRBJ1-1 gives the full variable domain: DAGVTQSPTHLIKTRGQQVTLRCSPKSGHDTVSWYQQALGQGPQFIFQYYEEEERQRGNFPDRFSGHQFPNYSSELNVNALLLGDSALYLCASSVLGQNTEAFFGQGTRLTVV.